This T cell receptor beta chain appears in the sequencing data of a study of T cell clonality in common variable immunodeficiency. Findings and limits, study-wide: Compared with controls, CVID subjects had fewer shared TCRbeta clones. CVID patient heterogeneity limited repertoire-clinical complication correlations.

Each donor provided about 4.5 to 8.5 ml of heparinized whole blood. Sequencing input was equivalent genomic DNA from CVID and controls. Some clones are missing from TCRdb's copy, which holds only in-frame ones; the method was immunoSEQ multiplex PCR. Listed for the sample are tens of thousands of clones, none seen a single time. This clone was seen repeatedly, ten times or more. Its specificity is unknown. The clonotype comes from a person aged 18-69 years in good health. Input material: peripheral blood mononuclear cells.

The CDR3 here is CAISDPTGGSYEQYF. The part of the CDR3 DNA that was read is TGTGCCATCAGTGACCCGACAGGGGGCAGCTACGAG. The rearrangement uses TRBV10-3 and TRBJ2-7; 10 bases match TRBD1. The CDR3 extends 3 residues past the end of the read, so its final part is completed from the germline J gene. V shed 3 bases and J 3 bases; nucleotides not matched to a gene: 5. The CDR3 contains 15 residues. The germline V gene has CDR1 ENHRY and CDR2 SYGVKD.